Below, 27 T cell receptor beta chains from the same sample are listed, as sequenced in a study of OX40 agonist ivuxolimab in advanced cancers. Using immunoSEQ multiplex PCR, the repertoire was profiled, and TCRdb retains in-frame clones only, with some absent. The sample yields 77,000 or so clones, under 95% seen once. This sample comprised CD4+ or CD8+ T cells sorted from blood, obtained in a trial of the OX40 agonist ivuxolimab. The receptors were gathered from an adult with an advanced solid tumor such as melanoma, head and neck, liver or kidney cancer.

This sequence joins TRBV13 and TRBJ1-5; D unresolved. The CDR3 is 12 residues long. CDR1 PRHDT and CDR2 FYEKMQ come from the germline V gene (reference sequence). Trimming took 3 bases from V and 7 from J, leaving 7 bases between them. For the CDR3, the DNA is TGTGCCAGCAGCTTTCTCGGGCAGCCCCAGCATTTT. This translates into CASSFLGQPQHF.

This chain's CDR3 is CAWRSGTGELFF. The CDR3 region has the DNA TGTGCCTGGAGGTCGGGCACCGGGGAGCTGTTTTTT. The chain employs TRBV30 and TRBJ2-2; D is unclear. Trimming removed 3 bases at V and 4 bases at J, with 6 bases between. The CDR3 extends over 12 amino acids. From germline, CDR1 is GTSNPN and CDR2 SVGIG (reference sequence).

The gene calls are TRBV6-5 and TRBJ1-4; unclear D gene. Germline V gene lookup returns CDR1 MNHEY and CDR2 SVGAGI. The CDR3 has 13 amino acids. Trimming took 6 bases from V and 5 from J, leaving 10 bases between them. The CDR3 DNA sequence: TGTGCCAGCAGCTCCGGGCTAAATGAAAAACTGTTTTTT. Encoded protein: CASSSGLNEKLFF.

The chain links TRBV6-5 to TRBJ1-2; D uncertain. V was pared by 2 bases and J by 7 bases, with 14 bases between. Germline V gene lookup returns CDR1 MNHEY and CDR2 SVGAGI. The CDR3 contains 14 residues. This CDR3 reads CASSYVPEKFGYTF. The CDR3 DNA reads TGTGCCAGCAGTTACGTTCCGGAAAAGTTTGGCTACACCTTC.

The chain joins TRBV4-3 to TRBJ2-7; 8 bases match TRBD1. CDR1 and CDR2 from the germline V gene are LGHNA and YSLEER. The CDR3 is 15 amino acids. V lost 1 base, J lost 3 bases, and 5 bases stayed unmatched. CDR3 region: CASSQGQGPNYEQYF. CDR3 bases: TGCGCCAGCAGCCAAGGACAGGGGCCCAACTACGAGCAGTACTTC.

The CDR3, as DNA: TGCGCCAGCAGTCCCAGCCGGATCGCCCTTAAACAAGCTTTCTTT. Translation gives CASSPSRIALKQAFF. J is TRBJ1-1 and V is TRBV23-1, with unresolved D. TRBV23-1 is treated as an ORF (open reading frame) with a function not yet certain. This CDR3 comprises 15 residues. Trimming left V 4 bases short and J 9 bases short, with 21 bases between.

This sequence joins TRBV10-2 and TRBJ2-2; 8 bases fit TRBD2. The CDR3 contains 13 residues. The V segment lost 10 bases and the J segment 7 bases; nucleotides outside the gene matches: 8. Germline V gene data show CDR1 as WSHSY and CDR2 as SAAADI. In nucleotides, the CDR3 is TGCGCCACCTTAGCGGGGTCGGTCGGGGAGCTGTTTTTT. It encodes CATLAGSVGELFF.

This clone was observed once. The chain couples TRBV5-1 to TRBJ2-7; 14 nucleotides agree with TRBD2. Germline V CDR1 and CDR2: SGHRS, YFSETQ. The V gene end was trimmed by 4 bases and the J gene end by 0 bases; junction bases not matched to a gene: 9. The length of the CDR3 is 18 residues. CDR3 nucleotide sequence: TGCGCCAGCAGCACGTGGACTAGCGGGGGGACTCCCTCCTACGAGCAGTACTTC. Protein: CASSTWTSGGTPSYEQYF. The whole variable domain, remainder taken from reference TRBV5-1 and TRBJ2-7, is KAGVTQTPRYLIKTRGQQVTLSCSPISGHRSVSWYQQTPGQGLQFLFEYFSETQRNKGNFPGRFSGRQFSNSRSEMNVSTLELGDSALYLCASSTWTSGGTPSYEQYFGPGTRLTVT.

The rearrangement joins TRBV9 to TRBJ2-1; 9 nucleotides align to TRBD2. Losses at the gene ends were 5 bases for V and 8 bases for J; bases not matched to a gene: 8. Germline CDR1 reads SGDLS; CDR2 reads YYNGEE. The CDR3 consists of 14 residues. This CDR3 is CASRPAGGQDEQFF. The CDR3 region has the DNA TGTGCCAGCAGACCGGCGGGGGGGCAGGATGAGCAGTTCTTC.

The rearrangement uses TRBV7-9 and TRBJ2-1; TRBD1 might be the D (5 bases). Trimming cost V 5 bases and J 12 bases, with 11 bases left between them. The CDR3 runs to 11 residues. Germline CDR1 SEHNR, CDR2 FQNEAQ (reference sequence). CDR3 region: CASSRQRGQFF. CDR3 sequence (DNA): TGTGCCAGCAGCCGTCAAAGGGGGCAGTTCTTC.

This chain uses TRBV6-5 with TRBJ2-7; D gene ambiguous. From germline, CDR1 is MNHEY and CDR2 SVGAGI. The CDR3 has 12 residues. Trimming left V 2 bases short and J 2 bases short, with 4 bases between. CDR3 sequence: CASSYDTYEQYF. DNA for the CDR3: TGTGCCAGCAGTTACGACACCTACGAGCAGTACTTC.

This clone has just one count. The genes are TRBV6-6 and TRBJ2-7; D gene uncertain. The ends were cut back, 0 bases at V and 3 bases at J, with 9 bases in the middle. In germline, CDR1 is MNHNY, CDR2 SVGAGI (reference sequence). The CDR3 is 14 amino acids. As DNA, the CDR3 is TGTGCCAGCAGTTACTCTACAGCTGTCTACGAGCAGTACTTC. It is translated as CASSYSTAVYEQYF.

The V and J genes are TRBV7-3 and TRBJ2-2; tentative D call: TRBD2 (6 bases). Germline values: CDR1 SGHTA, CDR2 FQGTGA. The V end lost 1 base, the J end lost 5 bases, and 8 bases lay between the germline ends. The CDR3 spans 14 residues. The CDR3 DNA reads as TGTGCCAGCAGCTTAAACGGGGGAACCGGGGAGCTGTTTTTT. It codes for CASSLNGGTGELFF.

The CDR3 is CASSPPQAGETQYF. CDR3 DNA: TGCGCCAGCAGCCCTCCACAGGCCGGCGAGACCCAGTACTTC. V usage is TRBV5-1 and J usage is TRBJ2-5; tentatively, D is TRBD1 (5 bases). In germline, CDR1 is SGHRS, CDR2 YFSETQ. The CDR3 totals 14 residues. Trimming took 4 bases from V and 5 from J, leaving 15 bases between them.

The V and J genes are TRBV19 and TRBJ2-5; no definite D call. TRBJ2-7 matches the DNA end more closely, so the J call is doubtful. This CDR3 region has 13 residues. The germline V gene has CDR1 LNHDA and CDR2 SQIVND (reference sequence). The DNA for the CDR3 is TGTGCCAGTAGTGCCGGGTCTATCTACGAGCAGTACTTC. Protein product: CASSAGSIYEQYF.

The gene calls are TRBV6-5 and TRBJ1-5, with D possibly matching TRBD1 (5 bases). Per germline, CDR1 MNHEY and CDR2 SVGAGI. The CDR3 has 14 residues. Trimming stripped 2 bases from V and 6 bases from J, with 11 bases between. CDR3 coding DNA: TGTGCCAGCAGTTACGGGCAGGGAGGTCAGCCCCAGCATTTT. Residues: CASSYGQGGQPQHF.

This chain links TRBV13 with TRBJ1-3; TRBD1 agrees at 7 bases. Germline CDR1 PRHDT, CDR2 FYEKMQ (reference sequence). Losses at the gene ends were 4 bases for V and 1 base for J; bases not matched to a gene: 1. CDR3 length equals 14 residues. The CDR3 sequence: CASSSTGSGNTIYF. CDR3 in DNA: TGTGCCAGCAGCTCGACAGGGTCTGGAAACACCATATATTTT.

Comment on this clone: At one end the junction does not follow the germline gene, possibly because of a read error. V is TRBV11-2 and J is TRBJ2-1; D not resolved. Germline CDR1 SGHAT, CDR2 FQNNGV. This CDR3 is built from 12 residues. Here the CDR3 reads CASSPNSLAVLF. CDR3 sequence (DNA): TGTGCCAGCAGCCCCAACTCCCTGGCGGTGCTCTTC.

V and J are TRBV6-5 and TRBJ1-2; TRBD1 agrees at 9 bases. With V trimmed by 8 bases and J by 4 bases, 11 bases remained unmatched. Germline CDR1 and CDR2: MNHEY and SVGAGI. This CDR3 region has 15 residues. DNA for the CDR3: TGTGCCAGCCAACCTACAGGGGGCTGGGTCTATGGCTACACCTTC. Translating it yields CASQPTGGWVYGYTF.

The J gene is TRBJ2-5, the V gene TRBV6-1; TRBD2 matches at 7 bases. J was trimmed by 4 bases and V by 0 bases; bases with no gene match: 11. CDR1 is MNHNS, CDR2 SASEGT, per germline. The CDR3 has 17 residues. DNA of the CDR3: TGTGCCAGCAGTGAAGCCCTCGGGAGGATGGGCGGAGAGACCCAGTACTTC. Residues: CASSEALGRMGGETQYF.

The chain is built from TRBV18 and TRBJ2-5, with 8 bases that match TRBD2. The CDR3 length is 16 residues. Unmatched junction bases numbered 8, after V lost 0 bases and J lost 5 bases. Germline values: CDR1 KGHSH, CDR2 LQKENI. The CDR3 protein is CASSPPTSEIRETQYF. In DNA form, the CDR3 reads TGTGCCAGCTCACCACCGACTAGCGAAATACGGGAGACCCAGTACTTC.

This clone was seen once. V is TRBV13 and J is TRBJ2-1, with D unresolved. The CDR3 has 20 residues. Germline CDR1 and CDR2: PRHDT and FYEKMQ (reference sequence). V was clipped by 4 bases and J by 0 bases, with 25 bases between them. The chain's CDR3 is CASSSHPITSDVLSYNEQFF. Written as DNA, the CDR3 is TGTGCCAGCAGCTCCCACCCCATAACCTCAGACGTCCTCTCCTACAATGAGCAGTTCTTC.

The chain joins TRBV30 to TRBJ2-1, with D perhaps assigned TRBD1 or TRBD2 (5 bases each). The CDR3 is 13 residues long. Trimming cost V 5 bases and J 5 bases, with 13 bases left between them. CDR1 GTSNPN and CDR2 SVGIG come from the germline V gene (reference sequence). The CDR3 region is CAWGDLLDNEQFF. CDR3 coding DNA: TGTGCCTGGGGGGACCTCCTTGACAATGAGCAGTTCTTC.

This chain uses TRBV2 with TRBJ2-1; D is perhaps TRBD2 (8 bases). V dropped 2 bases and J dropped 0 bases, with 29 bases sitting between them. Germline loops: CDR1 SNHLY, CDR2 FYNNEI. CDR3 length equals 22 residues. In nucleotides, the CDR3 is TGTGCCAGCAGTGAACCCCTGCCAGGGGGTAGCGGGGTTTCACTCTCCTACAATGAGCAGTTCTTC. Amino acid sequence: CASSEPLPGGSGVSLSYNEQFF.

The V gene is TRBV10-1, the J gene TRBJ1-1, with D tentatively TRBD1 (5 bases). There are 14 residues in the CDR3. Germline V CDR1 and CDR2: WNHNN, SYGVQD (reference sequence). Trimming shortened V by 5 bases and J by 1 base, and 11 bases separated the two germline ends. The CDR3 protein is CASSPGRRNTEAFF. The CDR3 nucleotides read TGCGCCAGCAGTCCGGGACGGAGGAACACTGAAGCTTTCTTT.

V usage is TRBV4-3 and J usage is TRBJ2-1; 10 bases agree with TRBD2. CDR1 LGHNA and CDR2 YSLEER come from the germline V gene. The CDR3 is 19 amino acids. The ends lost 0 bases at V and 0 bases at J; junction bases unmatched: 8. CDR3 residues: CASSQEASGGESSYNEQFF. In DNA form, the CDR3 reads TGCGCCAGCAGCCAAGAAGCTAGCGGGGGTGAAAGCTCCTACAATGAGCAGTTCTTC.

The genes are TRBV4-1 and TRBJ2-5, with 13 bases fitting TRBD2. This CDR3 region has 17 residues. V lost 3 bases to trimming and J lost 5 bases; unmatched junction nucleotides: 9. Per the germline V gene, CDR1 is MGHRA and CDR2 is YSYEKL. CDR3: CASSQATSGGAEETQYF. CDR3 nucleotides: TGCGCCAGCAGCCAGGCTACTAGCGGGGGGGCCGAGGAGACCCAGTACTTC.